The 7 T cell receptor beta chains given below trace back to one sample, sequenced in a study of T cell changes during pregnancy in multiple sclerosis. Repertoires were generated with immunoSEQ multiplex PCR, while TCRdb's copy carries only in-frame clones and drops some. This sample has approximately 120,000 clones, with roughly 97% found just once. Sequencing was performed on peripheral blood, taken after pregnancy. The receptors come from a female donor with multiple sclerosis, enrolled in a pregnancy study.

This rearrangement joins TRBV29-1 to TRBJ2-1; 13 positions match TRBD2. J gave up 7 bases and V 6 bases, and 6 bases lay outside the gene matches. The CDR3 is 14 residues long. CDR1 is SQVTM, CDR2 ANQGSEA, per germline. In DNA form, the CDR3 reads TGCAGCGTGGGACTAGCGGGGTTTGGTAATGAGCAGTTCTTC. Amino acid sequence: CSVGLAGFGNEQFF.

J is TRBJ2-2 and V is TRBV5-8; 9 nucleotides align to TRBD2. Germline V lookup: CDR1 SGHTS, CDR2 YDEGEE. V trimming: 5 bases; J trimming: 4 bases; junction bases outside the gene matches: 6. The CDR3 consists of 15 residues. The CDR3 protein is CASSILLAGTGELFF. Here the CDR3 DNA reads TGTGCCAGCAGTATATTACTAGCGGGCACCGGGGAGCTGTTTTTT. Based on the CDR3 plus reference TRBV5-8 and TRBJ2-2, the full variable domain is EAGVTQSPTHLIKTRGQQATLRCSPISGHTSVYWYQQALGLGLQFLLWYDEGEERNRGNFPPRFSGRQFPNYSSELNVNALELEDSALYLCASSILLAGTGELFFGEGSRLTVL.

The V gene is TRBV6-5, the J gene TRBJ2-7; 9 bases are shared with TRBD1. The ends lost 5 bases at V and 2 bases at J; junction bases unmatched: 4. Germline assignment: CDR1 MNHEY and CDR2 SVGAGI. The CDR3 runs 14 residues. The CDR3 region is CASSQQGATYEQYF. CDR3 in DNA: TGTGCCAGCAGTCAACAGGGGGCAACCTACGAGCAGTACTTC.

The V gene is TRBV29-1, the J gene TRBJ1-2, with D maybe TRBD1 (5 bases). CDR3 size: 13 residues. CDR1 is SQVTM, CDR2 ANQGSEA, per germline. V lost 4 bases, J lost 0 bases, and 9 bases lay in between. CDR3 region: CSVASTANYGYTF. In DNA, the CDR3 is TGCAGCGTTGCATCGACAGCTAACTATGGCTACACCTTC.

The CDR3 reads CASSIPLALYNEQFF. For the CDR3, the DNA is TGTGCCAGTAGTATCCCCCTAGCCCTCTACAATGAGCAGTTCTTC. This chain joins TRBV19 and TRBJ2-1; possible D gene TRBD2, 5 bases. Trimming took 3 bases from V and 3 from J, leaving 12 bases between them. Per the germline V gene, CDR1 is LNHDA and CDR2 is SQIVND (reference sequence). The CDR3 runs to 15 residues. The full variable domain, with the rest looked up from reference TRBV19 and TRBJ2-1, is DGGITQSPKYLFRKEGQNVTLSCEQNLNHDAMYWYRQDPGQGLRLIYYSQIVNDFQKGDIAEGYSVSREKKESFPLTVTSAQKNPTAFYLCASSIPLALYNEQFFGPGTRLTVL.

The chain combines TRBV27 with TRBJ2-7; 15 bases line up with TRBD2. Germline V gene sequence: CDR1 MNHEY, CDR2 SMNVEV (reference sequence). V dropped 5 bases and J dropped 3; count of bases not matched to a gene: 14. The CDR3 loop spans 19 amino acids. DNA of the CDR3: TGTGCCAGCAGTCCTTGGACTAGCGGGAGGGCCAAGGCCGGCTACGAGCAGTACTTC. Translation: CASSPWTSGRAKAGYEQYF.

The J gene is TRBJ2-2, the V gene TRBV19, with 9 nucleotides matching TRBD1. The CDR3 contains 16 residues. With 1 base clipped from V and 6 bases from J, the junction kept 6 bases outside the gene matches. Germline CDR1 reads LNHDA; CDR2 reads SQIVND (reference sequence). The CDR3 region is CASSIVTGGFAGELFF. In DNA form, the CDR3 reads TGTGCCAGTAGTATAGTAACAGGGGGCTTTGCCGGGGAGCTGTTTTTT.